The 28 T cell receptor beta chains below all came from one sample that was sequenced in a study of long-term antiretroviral therapy in people with HIV. Assay version v3.0 of immunoSEQ was used, and it was run at survey level. TCRdb's table, derived via immunoSEQ multiplex PCR, lists solely in-frame clones and lacks some. This table holds some 31,000 clones, approximately 95% found once. The sequencing here drew on unsorted PBMCs, taken 5.3 years after starting antiretroviral therapy. The receptors were sampled from a man under 40 with HIV.

The chain couples TRBV10-3 to TRBJ2-3, with D maybe TRBD2 (7 bases). CDR1 is ENHRY, CDR2 SYGVKD, per germline. The CDR3 consists of 18 residues. Trimming took 0 bases from V and 0 from J, leaving 16 bases between them. The CDR3 region is CAISESRGGRPSTDTQYF. Here the CDR3 DNA reads TGTGCCATCAGTGAGTCGAGGGGGGGACGACCAAGCACAGATACGCAGTATTTT.

The genes are TRBV7-2 and TRBJ1-5; no clear D gene. CDR3 size: 14 residues. Between the trimmed V and J ends, which lost 1 base and 4 bases, there was a span of 8 bases. The V gene's germline CDR1 is SGHTA and CDR2 FQGNSA. CDR3 region: CASSLGGKNQPQHF. In DNA, the CDR3 is TGTGCCAGCAGCTTAGGAGGGAAGAATCAGCCCCAGCATTTT.

This chain links TRBV7-2 with TRBJ2-1, with unresolved D. The germline CDR1 and CDR2 sequences are SGHTA and FQGNSA. This CDR3 has 14 amino acids. V lost 2 bases and J lost 0, with 5 bases in between. As DNA, the CDR3 is TGTGCCAGCAGCTTACTTGGCTCCTACAATGAGCAGTTCTTC. This sequence encodes CASSLLGSYNEQFF.

V usage is TRBV2 and J usage is TRBJ2-7; 8 bases map to TRBD2. The length of the CDR3 is 12 residues. Trimming removed 8 bases from V and 5 bases from J; junction bases left unmatched: 5. Germline CDR1 reads SNHLY; CDR2 reads FYNNEI. The DNA for the CDR3 is TGTGCCAGCGTCCGGGAGGGCCACGAGCAGTACTTC. Encoded protein: CASVREGHEQYF.

The CDR3, as DNA: TGTGCCAGTGAAATGGGCAGGAATGAGCAGTTCTTC. Protein: CASEMGRNEQFF. This chain links TRBV19 with TRBJ2-1, with D hard to call. Germline V gene data show CDR1 as LNHDA and CDR2 as SQIVND (reference sequence). Trimming removed 8 bases at V and 7 bases at J, with 12 bases between. CDR3 size: 12 residues.

The CDR3 nucleotides are TGTGCCAGCAGCTTAAGCGCGGGGGAGCAGTACTTC. This gives the protein CASSLSAGEQYF. The gene calls are TRBV7-9 and TRBJ2-7; D may be TRBD2 (6 bases). The CDR3 sequence is 12 residues long. V lost 2 bases, J lost 7 bases, and 9 bases lay in between. Germline V lookup: CDR1 SEHNR, CDR2 FQNEAQ (reference sequence).

The genes are TRBV7-9 and TRBJ2-2, with D uncertain. This CDR3 is 14 amino acids long. Trimming took 5 bases from V and 4 from J, leaving 11 bases between them. Looked up from germline, CDR1 is SEHNR and CDR2 is FQNEAQ (reference sequence). Written as DNA, the CDR3 is TGTGCCAGCAGCCCAGACTTGGGCACCGGGGAGCTGTTTTTT. Translating gives CASSPDLGTGELFF.

The chain has TRBV15 and TRBJ2-3; 7 bases match TRBD1. The CDR3 loop spans 14 amino acids. Germline lookup yields CDR1 LNHNV and CDR2 YYDKDF (reference sequence). The V segment lost 0 bases and the J segment 5 bases; nucleotides outside the gene matches: 2. The CDR3 region is CATSRDRGRDTQYF. DNA for the CDR3: TGTGCCACCAGCAGAGATAGGGGGCGAGATACGCAGTATTTT.

V is TRBV19 and J is TRBJ2-1; D perhaps matches TRBD2 (6 bases). Looked up from germline, CDR1 is LNHDA and CDR2 is SQIVND (reference sequence). The CDR3 consists of 12 residues. The CDR3 reads CAPKGLYNEQFF. The CDR3 DNA reads as TGTGCTCCTAAGGGACTCTACAATGAGCAGTTCTTC.

The chain has TRBV27 and TRBJ1-1; D unclear. Trimming stripped 3 bases from V and 4 bases from J, with 12 bases between. Germline values: CDR1 MNHEY, CDR2 SMNVEV (reference sequence). The CDR3 covers 14 residues. As DNA, the CDR3 is TGTGCCAGCAGTTTTGGAGGGAGGGTCACTGAAGCTTTCTTT. It is translated as CASSFGGRVTEAFF.

V usage is TRBV27 and J usage is TRBJ2-3; a weak D match, TRBD2 (5 bases). The V end lost 3 bases, the J end lost 3 bases, and 19 bases lay between the germline ends. Germline CDR1 is MNHEY and CDR2 is SMNVEV (reference sequence). This CDR3 is 17 amino acids long. CDR3 sequence reads: CASSFQRTPPRTDTQYF. The CDR3 DNA is TGTGCCAGCAGTTTCCAGCGGACTCCCCCACGAACAGATACGCAGTATTTT.

The V call is TRBV7-6, the J call TRBJ2-7; D is undetermined. Trimming took 1 base from V and 2 from J, leaving 9 bases between them. The length of the CDR3 is 14 residues. Looked up from germline, CDR1 is SGHVS and CDR2 is FNYEAQ. The CDR3 sequence is CASSLGVGTYEQYF. For the CDR3, the DNA is TGTGCCAGCAGCTTAGGAGTGGGTACCTACGAGCAGTACTTC.

The chain employs TRBV7-9 and TRBJ2-7; D may match TRBD1 or TRBD2 (6 bases each). Germline lookup yields CDR1 SEHNR and CDR2 FQNEAQ (reference sequence). The CDR3 is 12 amino acids. V was cut by 5 bases and J by 5 bases, with 10 bases left in between. The CDR3 DNA reads TGTGCCAGCAGCATGGAGGGGGACGAGCAGTACTTC. Protein sequence: CASSMEGDEQYF.

The V and J genes are TRBV6-5 and TRBJ2-7; possible D gene TRBD2, 5 bases. Germline assignment: CDR1 MNHEY and CDR2 SVGAGI. V lost 5 bases and J lost 6, with 11 bases in between. This CDR3 is built from 12 residues. The CDR3 DNA reads as TGTGCCAGCAGTCCCCCCCGGGGCGAGCAGTACTTC. Protein product: CASSPPRGEQYF.

This clone was observed once. The CDR3 region is CASSSSAPTSGVNEQFF. The DNA for the CDR3 is TGTGCCAGCAGCTCCTCGGCCCCGACTAGCGGGGTTAATGAGCAGTTCTTC. The V call is TRBV7-3, the J call TRBJ2-1, with 11 nucleotides matching TRBD2. Germline lookup yields CDR1 SGHTA and CDR2 FQGTGA. V was pared by 4 bases and J by 7 bases, with 12 bases of the junction left unmatched. The CDR3 is made up of 17 amino acids.

This chain joins TRBV27 and TRBJ2-7; no definite D call. V was shortened by 2 bases and J by 3 bases, with 11 bases between the two germline ends. The CDR3 has 14 residues. CDR1 and CDR2 (germline): MNHEY, SMNVEV (reference sequence). For the CDR3, the DNA is TGTGCCAGCAGTTTAAACCACATTTTCTACGAGCAGTACTTC. This codes for CASSLNHIFYEQYF.

The chain carries TRBV2 and TRBJ1-2, with D tentatively TRBD1 (5 bases). Trimming stripped 7 bases from V and 8 bases from J, with 14 bases between. CDR3 size: 12 residues. Looked up from germline, CDR1 is SNHLY and CDR2 is FYNNEI. The DNA of the CDR3 is TGTGCCAGCATTACAGGAGAGAGGGGCTACACCTTC. Amino acids: CASITGERGYTF.

The chain employs TRBV7-9 and TRBJ2-5, with TRBD1 as a possible D gene (5 bases). This CDR3 region has 13 residues. The germline V gene encodes CDR1 SEHNR and CDR2 FQNEAQ (reference sequence). The V end was cut by 3 bases, the J end by 5 bases, with 10 bases between. The CDR3 loop reads CASSFTGGETQYF. The CDR3 nucleotides read TGTGCCAGCAGCTTCACAGGTGGGGAGACCCAGTACTTC.

The CDR3 DNA sequence: TGTGCCAGTAGTAGACAGGGTTGGTACGAGCAGTACTTC. Protein product: CASSRQGWYEQYF. The rearrangement joins TRBV19 to TRBJ2-7, with 7 bases that match TRBD1. V lost 4 bases, J lost 4 bases, and 4 bases stayed unmatched. The CDR3 totals 13 residues. Germline values: CDR1 LNHDA, CDR2 SQIVND (reference sequence).

The rearrangement uses TRBV6-1 and TRBJ2-5, with 13 bases matching TRBD2. V was clipped by 7 bases and J by 0 bases; unmatched bases: 2. Looked up from germline, CDR1 is MNHNS and CDR2 is SASEGT. The CDR3 loop spans 15 amino acids. The CDR3 loop is CASKGLAGNQETQYF. DNA of the CDR3: TGTGCCAGCAAGGGACTAGCGGGGAACCAAGAGACCCAGTACTTC.

There are a few counts of this clone. This chain uses TRBV11-2 with TRBJ2-2; D unclear. V gave up 10 bases and J gave up 6 bases, with 15 bases separating them. From germline, CDR1 is SGHAT and CDR2 FQNNGV. This CDR3 is 13 amino acids long. The CDR3 is CATMRMGSGELFF. CDR3 sequence (DNA): TGTGCCACCATGCGTATGGGTTCCGGGGAGCTGTTTTTT.

J is TRBJ1-4 and V is TRBV15, with unresolved D. V was trimmed by 1 base and J by 0 bases, leaving 9 bases between them. This CDR3 region has 16 residues. Germline-derived CDR1 and CDR2 are LNHNV and YYDKDF (reference sequence). The CDR3 region is CATSRVGFATNEKLFF. The CDR3, as DNA: TGTGCCACCAGCAGAGTCGGGTTTGCAACTAATGAAAAACTGTTTTTT.

The chain combines TRBV27 with TRBJ2-7; TRBD1 matches 9 bases. This CDR3 spans 13 amino acids. Germline V gene sequence: CDR1 MNHEY, CDR2 SMNVEV (reference sequence). Germline trimming cut 6 bases from V and 6 bases from J; bases unmatched to any gene: 6. The CDR3 here is CASRLQGAGEQYF. In nucleotides, the CDR3 is TGTGCCAGCAGGCTACAGGGGGCCGGCGAGCAGTACTTC.

This chain connects TRBV19 to TRBJ1-2, with D unresolved. Germline assignment: CDR1 LNHDA and CDR2 SQIVND (reference sequence). This CDR3 region has 13 residues. V shed 3 bases and J shed 8 bases, with 13 bases lying between them. CDR3 in amino acids: CASSIVESGGYTF. The CDR3 DNA is TGTGCCAGTAGTATCGTCGAGTCTGGGGGCTACACCTTC.

This clone occurred once. The J gene is TRBJ1-2, the V gene TRBV18; the D is unclear. This CDR3 has 16 amino acids. V was shortened by 3 bases and J by 0 bases, with 14 bases between the two germline ends. Germline CDR1 KGHSH, CDR2 LQKENI. The CDR3 loop is CASSPDGPRTNYGYTF. CDR3 sequence (DNA): TGTGCCAGCTCACCTGACGGACCCCGCACTAACTATGGCTACACCTTC.

The V call is TRBV2, the J call TRBJ2-1; 10 bases match TRBD2. The CDR3 is made up of 15 amino acids. The J segment lost 4 bases and the V segment lost 6 bases, leaving 6 bases of the junction unmatched. Germline V gene lookup returns CDR1 SNHLY and CDR2 FYNNEI. This chain's CDR3 is CASSQGAGGYNEQFF. The CDR3, as DNA: TGTGCCAGCAGCCAAGGAGCGGGAGGGTACAATGAGCAGTTCTTC.

The rearrangement uses TRBV5-1 and TRBJ1-1, with D possibly matching TRBD1 (5 bases). The length of the CDR3 is 14 residues. Trimming removed 4 bases at V and 6 bases at J, with 16 bases between. Germline CDR1 reads SGHRS; CDR2 reads YFSETQ. The CDR3 DNA is TGCGCCAGCAGCCAGGACACTCATGGAGCTGAAGCTTTCTTT. Its translation: CASSQDTHGAEAFF.

Comments on this clone: At the DNA level, this CDR3 is encoded by other sequences in the same sample as well. The chain carries TRBV20-1 and TRBJ2-7; D unclear. This CDR3 comprises 11 residues. The V gene lost 3 bases and the J gene lost 3 bases, with 6 bases spanning the gap. Germline assignment: CDR1 DFQATT and CDR2 SNEGSKA (reference sequence). The CDR3 DNA follows: TGCAGTGCTAGCCGCCTCTACGAGCAGTACTTC. Its translation is CSASRLYEQYF.